A single sample is the source of the 7 T cell receptor beta chains below, sequenced in a study of blood T cell repertoires in COVID-19. Profiling relied on immunoSEQ multiplex PCR, and the TCRdb table lists in-frame clones only, not all of them. The table includes 180,000 or so clones, approximately 80% detected once. Specimen: PBMCs or T cells enriched from blood (not recorded which). The receptors derive from a man aged 45-65 years who had recovered from COVID-19.

The CDR3: CASGVGRGSNEQFF. The CDR3 nucleotides read TGTGCCAGCGGTGTTGGTCGGGGTAGCAATGAGCAGTTCTTC. This sequence joins TRBV18 and TRBJ2-1; D possibly corresponds to TRBD2 (5 bases). Trimming removed 8 bases from V and 6 bases from J, with 17 bases in between. The CDR3 has 14 residues. Germline CDR1 and CDR2: KGHSH and LQKENI.

The CDR3 DNA reads TGTGCCAGCAGCTCCATACAGGCCTACTATGGCTACACCTTC. It codes for CASSSIQAYYGYTF. V gene TRBV11-2 combines with J gene TRBJ1-2, with D possibly matching TRBD1 (5 bases). V was cut by 4 bases and J by 3 bases, with 12 bases left in between. CDR1 is SGHAT, CDR2 FQNNGV, per germline. The CDR3 covers 14 residues.

The V and J genes are TRBV9 and TRBJ1-4; no clear D gene. The CDR3 consists of 13 residues. Trimming took 4 bases from V and 8 from J, leaving 12 bases between them. Germline loops: CDR1 SGDLS, CDR2 YYNGEE. CDR3 sequence reads: CASSLTLSEKLFF. CDR3 DNA: TGTGCCAGCAGCTTGACTCTTTCGGAAAAACTGTTTTTT.

As DNA, the CDR3 is TGTGCCAGCAGCCTCTTAAATCTAGATCCTGTCGGTGAGCAGTTCTTC. Residues: CASSLLNLDPVGEQFF. The chain combines TRBV7-8 with TRBJ2-1; D call uncertain. Germline CDR1 reads SGHVS; CDR2 reads FQNEAQ. Trimming removed 5 bases from V and 9 bases from J, with 23 bases in between. The CDR3 extends over 16 amino acids.

CDR3 loop: CASSFSSGRTTGELFF. The CDR3 DNA follows: TGCGCCAGCAGCTTTTCTAGCGGGAGGACCACCGGGGAGCTGTTTTTT. The chain links TRBV5-1 to TRBJ2-2; the match to TRBD2 covers 11 bases. CDR3 size: 16 residues. V gave up 2 bases and J gave up 4 bases; unmatched junction bases: 4. CDR1 is SGHRS and CDR2 is YFSETQ in the germline V gene.

V usage is TRBV27 and J usage is TRBJ2-5; weak D call: TRBD1 (5 bases). Germline V gene sequence: CDR1 MNHEY, CDR2 SMNVEV (reference sequence). V lost 3 bases to trimming and J lost 4 bases, with 9 bases between them. The CDR3 sequence is 13 residues long. CDR3 region: CASSFGQGETQYF. As DNA, the CDR3 is TGTGCCAGCAGTTTTGGGCAGGGAGAGACCCAGTACTTC.

In DNA, the CDR3 is TGTGCCACCAGCCGGGGACAGGGCTCCACCGGGGAGCTGTTTTTT. Its translation: CATSRGQGSTGELFF. The chain combines TRBV15 with TRBJ2-2; 9 nucleotides align to TRBD1. CDR1 and CDR2 (germline): LNHNV, YYDKDF (reference sequence). Trimming at V came to 5 bases and at J to 4 bases, leaving 5 bases not matched to a gene. This CDR3 has 15 amino acids.